This is a list of T cell receptor beta chains from one sample in a study of cytomegalovirus exposure and HLA in healthy donors. Profiled with immunoSEQ multiplex PCR; TCRdb holds only in-frame clones, not every one. The sample shows approximately 140,000 clones, around three fifths of them seen only once. The sample consisted of PBMCs. All receptors come from a male donor in good health and CMV-seronegative. CDR3s include the opening cysteine and the closing phenylalanine or tryptophan. Size tells how often a clone was seen (once, few, many) or the class of an expanded clone, and some rows leave it out.

v_gene: TRBV5-1; len: 16; j_gene: TRBJ2-7; abundance: few; CDR3aa: CASSINPGGSSYEQYF
v_gene: TRBV7-9; len: 17; j_gene: TRBJ2-7; abundance: -; CDR3aa: CASSSPARQGVFYEQYF
v_gene: TRBV30; len: 15; j_gene: TRBJ2-5; abundance: -; CDR3aa: CAWSGGPGLQETQYF
v_gene: TRBV6-1; len: 16; j_gene: TRBJ1-2; abundance: -; CDR3aa: CASSEARGHANYGYTF
v_gene: TRBV5-6; len: 15; j_gene: TRBJ2-7; abundance: -; CDR3aa: CASSFLAGLNYEQYF
v_gene: TRBV9; len: 15; j_gene: TRBJ2-1; abundance: -; CDR3aa: CASSVGTGIYNEQFF
v_gene: TRBV13; len: 15; j_gene: TRBJ2-1; abundance: -; CDR3aa: CASSLGRRMYNEQFF
v_gene: TRBV11-3; len: 14; j_gene: TRBJ2-5; abundance: once; CDR3aa: CASSLSGAQETQYF
v_gene: TRBV4-1; len: 13; j_gene: TRBJ2-7; abundance: -; CDR3aa: CASSLAVAYEQYF
v_gene: TRBV28; len: 14; j_gene: TRBJ2-7; abundance: few; CDR3aa: CASSSRTGISEQYF
v_gene: TRBV28; len: 13; j_gene: TRBJ2-7; abundance: -; CDR3aa: CASSPGQGGWQYF
v_gene: TRBV7-8; len: 15; j_gene: TRBJ2-7; abundance: -; CDR3aa: CASRQSGKGGYEQYF
v_gene: TRBV7-9; len: 15; j_gene: TRBJ1-4; abundance: -; CDR3aa: CASSLGYGVQEKLFF
v_gene: TRBV10-3; len: 14; j_gene: TRBJ1-2; abundance: -; CDR3aa: CAISEGQFQYGYTF
v_gene: TRBV6-5; len: 13; j_gene: TRBJ1-1; abundance: -; CDR3aa: CASGEGLNTEAFF
v_gene: TRBV19; len: 18; j_gene: TRBJ2-1; abundance: few; CDR3aa: CASSNQNPVVGSYNEQFF
v_gene: TRBV7-6; len: 16; j_gene: TRBJ2-3; abundance: -; CDR3aa: CASSPVAGGHVDTQYF
v_gene: TRBV11-2; len: 12; j_gene: TRBJ1-4; abundance: -; CDR3aa: CASSPGGEKLFF
v_gene: TRBV5-5; len: 14; j_gene: TRBJ2-7; abundance: -; CDR3aa: CASSFVVRDGEQYF
v_gene: TRBV6-6; len: 11; j_gene: TRBJ1-6; abundance: -; CDR3aa: CASSPRGPLHF
v_gene: TRBV18; len: 15; j_gene: TRBJ1-5; abundance: -; CDR3aa: CASSPGTGGNQPQHF
v_gene: TRBV10-3; len: 14; j_gene: TRBJ1-6; abundance: few; CDR3aa: CATGGGDLNSPLHF
v_gene: TRBV7-9; len: 12; j_gene: TRBJ2-7; abundance: few; CDR3aa: CASSATGNEQYF
v_gene: TRBV19; len: 15; j_gene: TRBJ1-5; abundance: -; CDR3aa: CASSRNRGLNQPQHF